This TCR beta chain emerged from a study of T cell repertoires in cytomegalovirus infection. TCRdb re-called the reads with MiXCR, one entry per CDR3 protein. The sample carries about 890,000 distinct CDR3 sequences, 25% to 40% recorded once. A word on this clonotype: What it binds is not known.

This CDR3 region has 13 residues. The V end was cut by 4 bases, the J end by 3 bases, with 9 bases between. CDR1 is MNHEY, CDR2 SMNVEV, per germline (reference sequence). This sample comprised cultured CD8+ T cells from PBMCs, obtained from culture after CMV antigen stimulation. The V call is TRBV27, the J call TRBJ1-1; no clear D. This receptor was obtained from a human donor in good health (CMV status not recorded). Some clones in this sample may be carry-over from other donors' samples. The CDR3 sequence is CASSSGPHTEAFF. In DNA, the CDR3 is TGTGCCAGCAGTTCCGGGCCGCACACTGAAGCTTTCTTT.